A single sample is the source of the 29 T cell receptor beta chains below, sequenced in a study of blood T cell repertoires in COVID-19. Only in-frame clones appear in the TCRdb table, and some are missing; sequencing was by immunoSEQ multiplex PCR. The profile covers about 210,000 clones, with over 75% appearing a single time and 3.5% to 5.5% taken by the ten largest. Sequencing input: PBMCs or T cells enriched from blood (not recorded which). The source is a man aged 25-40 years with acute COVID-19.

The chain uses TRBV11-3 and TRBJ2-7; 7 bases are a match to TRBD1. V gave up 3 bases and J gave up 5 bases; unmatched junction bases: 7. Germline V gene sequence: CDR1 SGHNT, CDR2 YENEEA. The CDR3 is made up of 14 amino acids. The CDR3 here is CASSLDTGEDEQYF. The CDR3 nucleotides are TGTGCCAGCAGCTTGGACACAGGGGAAGACGAGCAGTACTTC.

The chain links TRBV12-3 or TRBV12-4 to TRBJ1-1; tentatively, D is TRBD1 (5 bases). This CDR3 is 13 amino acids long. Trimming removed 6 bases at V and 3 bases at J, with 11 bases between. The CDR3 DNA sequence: TGTGCCAGCAGCCCAGGGTTGGACACTGAAGCTTTCTTT. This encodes CASSPGLDTEAFF.

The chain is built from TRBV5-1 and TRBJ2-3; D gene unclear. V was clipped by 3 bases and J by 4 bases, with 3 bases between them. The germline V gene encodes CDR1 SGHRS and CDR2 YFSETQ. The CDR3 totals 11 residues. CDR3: CASSSSDTQYF. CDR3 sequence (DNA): TGCGCCAGCAGCTCCTCAGATACGCAGTATTTT.

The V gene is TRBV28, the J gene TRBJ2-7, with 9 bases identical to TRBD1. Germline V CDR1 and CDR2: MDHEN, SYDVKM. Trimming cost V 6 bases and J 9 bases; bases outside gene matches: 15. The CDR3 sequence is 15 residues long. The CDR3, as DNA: TGTGCCAGCAGCCTCCCCCGGGACAGGGCACTCGGGCAGTACTTC. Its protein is CASSLPRDRALGQYF. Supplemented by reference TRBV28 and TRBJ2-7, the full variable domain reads DVKVTQSSRYLVKRTGEKVFLECVQDMDHENMFWYRQDPGLGLRLIYFSYDVKMKEKGDIPEGYSVSREKKERFSLILESASTNQTSMYLCASSLPRDRALGQYFGPGTRLTVT.

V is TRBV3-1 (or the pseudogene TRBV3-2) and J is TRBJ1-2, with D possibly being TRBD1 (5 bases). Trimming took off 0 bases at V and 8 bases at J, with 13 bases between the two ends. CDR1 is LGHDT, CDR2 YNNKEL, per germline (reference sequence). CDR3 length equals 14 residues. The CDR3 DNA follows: TGTGCCAGCAGCCAAGAACCCCAGGGCCGCGGCTACACCTTC. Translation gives CASSQEPQGRGYTF.

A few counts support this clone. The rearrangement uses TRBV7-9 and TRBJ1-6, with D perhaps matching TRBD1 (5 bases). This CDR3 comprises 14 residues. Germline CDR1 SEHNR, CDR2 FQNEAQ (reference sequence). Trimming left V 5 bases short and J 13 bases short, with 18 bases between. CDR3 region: CASSREGAPLPLHF. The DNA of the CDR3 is TGTGCCAGCAGCCGCGAAGGGGCCCCTCTCCCCCTCCACTTT.

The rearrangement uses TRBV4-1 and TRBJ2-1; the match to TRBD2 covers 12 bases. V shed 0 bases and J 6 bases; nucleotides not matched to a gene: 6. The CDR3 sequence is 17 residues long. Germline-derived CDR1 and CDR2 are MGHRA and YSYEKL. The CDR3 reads CASSQDPSGGAFNEQFF. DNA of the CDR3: TGCGCCAGCAGCCAAGATCCTAGCGGGGGGGCCTTCAATGAGCAGTTCTTC.

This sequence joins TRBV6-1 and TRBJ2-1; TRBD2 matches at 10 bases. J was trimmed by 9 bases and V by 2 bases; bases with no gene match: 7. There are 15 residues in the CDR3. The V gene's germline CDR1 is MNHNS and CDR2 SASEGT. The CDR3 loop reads CASSERAGGPVEQFF. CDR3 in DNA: TGTGCCAGCAGTGAAAGAGCGGGGGGGCCAGTTGAGCAGTTCTTC.

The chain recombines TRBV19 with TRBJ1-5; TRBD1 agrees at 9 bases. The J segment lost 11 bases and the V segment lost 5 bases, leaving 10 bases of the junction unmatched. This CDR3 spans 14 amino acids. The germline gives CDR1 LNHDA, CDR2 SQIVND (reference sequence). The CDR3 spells CASSEQGAVNAQHF. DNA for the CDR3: TGTGCCAGTAGTGAACAGGGGGCGGTGAATGCCCAGCATTTT.

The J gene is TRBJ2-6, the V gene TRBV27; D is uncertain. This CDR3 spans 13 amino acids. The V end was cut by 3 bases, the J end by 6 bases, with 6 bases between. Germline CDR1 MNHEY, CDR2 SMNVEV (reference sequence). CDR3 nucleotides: TGTGCCAGCAGTTTCCACAAGGCCAACGTCCTGACTTTC. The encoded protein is CASSFHKANVLTF.

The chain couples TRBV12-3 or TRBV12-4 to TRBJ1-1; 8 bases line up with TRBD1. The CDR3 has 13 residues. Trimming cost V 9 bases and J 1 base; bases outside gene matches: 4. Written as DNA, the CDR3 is TGTGCCAGACAGGGGGATCCGAACACTGAAGCTTTCTTT. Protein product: CARQGDPNTEAFF.

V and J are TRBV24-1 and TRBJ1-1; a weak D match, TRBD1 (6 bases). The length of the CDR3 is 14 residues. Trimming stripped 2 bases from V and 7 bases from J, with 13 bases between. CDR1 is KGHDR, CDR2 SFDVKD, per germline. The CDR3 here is CATSDWRQGNEAFF. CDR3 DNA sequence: TGTGCCACCAGTGATTGGAGGCAGGGGAATGAAGCTTTCTTT.

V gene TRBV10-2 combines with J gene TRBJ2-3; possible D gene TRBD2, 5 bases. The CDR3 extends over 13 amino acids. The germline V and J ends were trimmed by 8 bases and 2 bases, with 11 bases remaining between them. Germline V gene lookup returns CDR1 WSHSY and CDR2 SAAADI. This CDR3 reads CASGLHTTDTQYF. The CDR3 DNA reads TGCGCCAGCGGACTCCACACCACAGATACGCAGTATTTT.

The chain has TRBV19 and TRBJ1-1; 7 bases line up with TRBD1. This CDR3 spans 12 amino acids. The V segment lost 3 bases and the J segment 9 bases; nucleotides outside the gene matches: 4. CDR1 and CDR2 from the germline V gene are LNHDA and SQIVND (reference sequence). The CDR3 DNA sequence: TGTGCCAGTAGTATTCTGACAGGGCAAGCTTTCTTT. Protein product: CASSILTGQAFF.

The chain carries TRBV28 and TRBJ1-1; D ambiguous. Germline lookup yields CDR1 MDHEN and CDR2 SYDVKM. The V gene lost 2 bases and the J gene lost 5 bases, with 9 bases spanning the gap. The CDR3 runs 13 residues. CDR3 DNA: TGTGCCAGCAGTTTAATTAGGCGGACTGAAGCTTTCTTT. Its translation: CASSLIRRTEAFF.

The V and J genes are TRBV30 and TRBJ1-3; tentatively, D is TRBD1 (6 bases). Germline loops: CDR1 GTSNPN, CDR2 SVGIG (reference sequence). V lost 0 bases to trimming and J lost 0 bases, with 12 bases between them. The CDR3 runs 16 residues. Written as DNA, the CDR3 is TGTGCCTGGAGTGTACGTGGGGGCCTCTCTGGAAACACCATATATTTT. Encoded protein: CAWSVRGGLSGNTIYF.

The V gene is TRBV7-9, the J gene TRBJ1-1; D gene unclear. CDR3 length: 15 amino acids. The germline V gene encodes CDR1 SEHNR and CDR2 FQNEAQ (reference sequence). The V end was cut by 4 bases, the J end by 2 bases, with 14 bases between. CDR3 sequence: CASSSGSGGNTEAFF. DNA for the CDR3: TGTGCCAGCAGCTCCGGGAGTGGAGGAAACACTGAAGCTTTCTTT.

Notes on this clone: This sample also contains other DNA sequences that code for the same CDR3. CDR3 amino acids: CASSYSNSVRETQYF. Here the CDR3 DNA reads TGTGCCAGCAGTTACTCGAATAGCGTTCGGGAGACCCAGTACTTC. V gene TRBV6-2 or TRBV6-3 combines with J gene TRBJ2-5, with D perhaps TRBD2 (5 bases). The ends were cut back, 0 bases at V and 5 bases at J, with 13 bases in the middle. Germline V gene data show CDR1 as MNHEY and CDR2 as SVGEGT. CDR3 size: 15 residues.

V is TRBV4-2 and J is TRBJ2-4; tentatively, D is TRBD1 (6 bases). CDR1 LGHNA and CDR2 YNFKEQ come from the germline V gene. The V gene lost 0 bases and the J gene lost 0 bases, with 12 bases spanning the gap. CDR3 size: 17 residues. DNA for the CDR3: TGTGCCAGCAGCCAAGAATATGGGGGACAAGCCAAAAACATTCAGTACTTC. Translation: CASSQEYGGQAKNIQYF.

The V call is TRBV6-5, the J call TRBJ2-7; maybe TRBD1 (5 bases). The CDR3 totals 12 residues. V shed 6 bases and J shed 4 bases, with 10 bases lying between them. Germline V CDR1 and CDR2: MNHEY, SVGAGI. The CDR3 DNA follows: TGTGCCAGCAGCGGAAACAGGTACGAGCAGTACTTC. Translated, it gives CASSGNRYEQYF.

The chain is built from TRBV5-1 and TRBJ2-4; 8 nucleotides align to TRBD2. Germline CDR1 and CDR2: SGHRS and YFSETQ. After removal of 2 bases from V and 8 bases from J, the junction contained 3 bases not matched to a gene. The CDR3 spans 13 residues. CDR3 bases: TGCGCCAGCAGCTTCAGAGCGGGAGACATTCAGTACTTC. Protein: CASSFRAGDIQYF.

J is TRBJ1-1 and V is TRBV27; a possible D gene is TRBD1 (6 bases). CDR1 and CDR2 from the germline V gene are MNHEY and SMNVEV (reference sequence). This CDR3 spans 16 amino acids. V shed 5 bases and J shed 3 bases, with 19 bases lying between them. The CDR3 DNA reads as TGTGCCAGCAGTCCCTACGGACCCGGGGGGCACACTGAAGCTTTCTTT. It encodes CASSPYGPGGHTEAFF.

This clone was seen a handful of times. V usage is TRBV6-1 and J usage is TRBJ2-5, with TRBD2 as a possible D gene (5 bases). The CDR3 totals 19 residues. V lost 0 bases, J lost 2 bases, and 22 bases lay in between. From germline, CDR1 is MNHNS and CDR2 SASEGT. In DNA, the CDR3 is TGTGCCAGCAGTGAAGCGCTTCGGGGAAGGGCCGGGCAACAAGAGACCCAGTACTTC. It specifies CASSEALRGRAGQQETQYF.

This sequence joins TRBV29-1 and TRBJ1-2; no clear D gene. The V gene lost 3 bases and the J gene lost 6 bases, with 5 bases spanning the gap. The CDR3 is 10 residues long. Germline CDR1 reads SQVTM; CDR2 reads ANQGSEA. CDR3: CSVDGDGYTF. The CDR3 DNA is TGCAGCGTTGACGGGGATGGCTACACCTTC. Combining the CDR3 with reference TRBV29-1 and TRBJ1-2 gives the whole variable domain SAVISQKPSRDICQRGTSLTIQCQVDSQVTMMFWYRQQPGQSLTLIATANQGSEATYESGFVIDKFPISRPNLTFSTLTVSNMSPEDSSIYLCSVDGDGYTFGSGTRLTVV.

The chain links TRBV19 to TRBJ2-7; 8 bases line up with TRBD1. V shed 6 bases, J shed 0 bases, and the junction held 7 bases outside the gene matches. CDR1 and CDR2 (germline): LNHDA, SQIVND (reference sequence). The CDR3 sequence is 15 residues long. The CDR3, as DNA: TGTGCCAGTAGCGACCGGGACAGGAGCTCCTACGAGCAGTACTTC. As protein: CASSDRDRSSYEQYF.

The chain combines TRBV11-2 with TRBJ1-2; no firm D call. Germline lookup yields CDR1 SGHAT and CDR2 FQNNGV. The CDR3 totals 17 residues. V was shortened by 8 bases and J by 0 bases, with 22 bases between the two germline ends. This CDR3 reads CASRVSAASPSNYGYTF. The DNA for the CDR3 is TGTGCCAGCCGGGTCTCGGCAGCCAGCCCCTCTAACTATGGCTACACCTTC.

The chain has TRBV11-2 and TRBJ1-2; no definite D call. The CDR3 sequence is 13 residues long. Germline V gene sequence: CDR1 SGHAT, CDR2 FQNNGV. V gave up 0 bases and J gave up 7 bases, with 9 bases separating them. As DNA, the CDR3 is TGTGCCAGCAGCTTAGACTCCTACGGTGGCTACACCTTC. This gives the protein CASSLDSYGGYTF. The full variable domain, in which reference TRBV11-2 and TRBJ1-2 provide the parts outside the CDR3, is EAGVAQSPRYKIIEKRQSVAFWCNPISGHATLYWYQQILGQGPKLLIQFQNNGVVDDSQLPKDRFSAERLKGVDSTLKIQPAKLEDSAVYLCASSLDSYGGYTFGSGTRLTVV.

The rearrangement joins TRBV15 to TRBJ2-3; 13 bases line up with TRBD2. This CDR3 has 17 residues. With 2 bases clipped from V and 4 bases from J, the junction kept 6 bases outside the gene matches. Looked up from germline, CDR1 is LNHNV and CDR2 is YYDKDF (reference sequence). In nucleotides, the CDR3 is TGTGCCACCAGCAGACGACTAGCGGGGGGTCAAGCAGATACGCAGTATTTT. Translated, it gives CATSRRLAGGQADTQYF. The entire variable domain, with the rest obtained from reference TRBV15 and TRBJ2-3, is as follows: DAMVIQNPRYQVTQFGKPVTLSCSQTLNHNVMYWYQQKSSQAPKLLFHYYDKDFNNEADTPDNFQSRRPNTSFCFLDIRSPGLGDTAMYLCATSRRLAGGQADTQYFGPGTRLTVL.

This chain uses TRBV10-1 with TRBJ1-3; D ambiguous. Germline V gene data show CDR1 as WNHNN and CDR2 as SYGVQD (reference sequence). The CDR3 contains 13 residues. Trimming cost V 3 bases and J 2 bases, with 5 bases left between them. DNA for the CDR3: TGCGCCAGCAGTGAAACTCCTGGAAACACCATATATTTT. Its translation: CASSETPGNTIYF.